The table lists the clone carrying this T cell receptor beta chain with a few counts. The antigen is not known. This sample was included in a study of beta chain features in type 1 diabetes. Study-wide findings and caveats: Insertions at VDJ junctions were less frequent in type 1 diabetes patients. These patients also deleted more nucleotides at the same junctions.

Expressed TCRB transcripts were sequenced after all isolated RNA was converted to cDNA. Produced via immunoSEQ multiplex PCR; TCRdb's table is partial and in-frame only. The sample consists of around 340,000 clones, 6.5% to 10% of them appearing once. This CDR3 comprises 14 residues. Germline values: CDR1 SGHVS, CDR2 FQNEAQ. The V gene lost 4 bases and the J gene lost 2 bases, with 12 bases spanning the gap. Sorting that relied on CD45RO/CCR7/CD25/CD127/CD95/CD27 yielded CD4+ naive, central memory, regulatory and stem cell-like memory cells. The genes are TRBV7-8 and TRBJ2-7; D possibly corresponds to TRBD1 (6 bases). This clonotype originated in a woman aged 18-29 years in good health. The sample comprised central memory CD4+ T cells from blood. In DNA form, the CDR3 reads TGTGCCAGCAGCTCGCTAGGGGACACCTACGAGCAGTACTTC. Its protein is CASSSLGDTYEQYF.